What follows are 3 T cell receptor beta chains derived from one specimen sequenced in a study of blood T cell repertoires in COVID-19. Measured with immunoSEQ multiplex PCR; TCRdb has only the in-frame clones, and not every one. This table holds about 520,000 clones, 75% to 90% found once. Sequences were obtained from peripheral blood. The source is a human donor in a cohort sampled during active COVID-19.

The V gene is TRBV29-1, the J gene TRBJ1-1, with D possibly being TRBD1 (6 bases). In germline, CDR1 is SQVTM, CDR2 ANQGSEA. The CDR3 runs to 14 residues. Deletions cut 0 bases from V and 4 bases from J, with 12 bases between. The CDR3 DNA reads as TGCAGCGTTGAAGATTCGAGGGGGATCACTGAAGCTTTCTTT. Protein: CSVEDSRGITEAFF.

The gene calls are TRBV5-8 and TRBJ1-1; the D is unclear. The germline V gene has CDR1 SGHTS and CDR2 YDEGEE. CDR3 size: 14 residues. Trimming removed 2 bases from V and 1 base from J, with 9 bases in between. The CDR3 loop is CASSFSLRNTEAFF. The DNA of the CDR3 is TGTGCCAGCAGCTTTAGTCTCCGGAACACTGAAGCTTTCTTT.

The J gene is TRBJ2-2, the V gene TRBV18; a possible D gene is TRBD2 (6 bases). The length of the CDR3 is 13 residues. Per the germline V gene, CDR1 is KGHSH and CDR2 is LQKENI. Trimming left V 4 bases short and J 8 bases short, with 11 bases between. As DNA, the CDR3 is TGTGCCAGCTCACTCACCCTAGCGGGGGAGCTGTTTTTT. Its protein product is CASSLTLAGELFF.